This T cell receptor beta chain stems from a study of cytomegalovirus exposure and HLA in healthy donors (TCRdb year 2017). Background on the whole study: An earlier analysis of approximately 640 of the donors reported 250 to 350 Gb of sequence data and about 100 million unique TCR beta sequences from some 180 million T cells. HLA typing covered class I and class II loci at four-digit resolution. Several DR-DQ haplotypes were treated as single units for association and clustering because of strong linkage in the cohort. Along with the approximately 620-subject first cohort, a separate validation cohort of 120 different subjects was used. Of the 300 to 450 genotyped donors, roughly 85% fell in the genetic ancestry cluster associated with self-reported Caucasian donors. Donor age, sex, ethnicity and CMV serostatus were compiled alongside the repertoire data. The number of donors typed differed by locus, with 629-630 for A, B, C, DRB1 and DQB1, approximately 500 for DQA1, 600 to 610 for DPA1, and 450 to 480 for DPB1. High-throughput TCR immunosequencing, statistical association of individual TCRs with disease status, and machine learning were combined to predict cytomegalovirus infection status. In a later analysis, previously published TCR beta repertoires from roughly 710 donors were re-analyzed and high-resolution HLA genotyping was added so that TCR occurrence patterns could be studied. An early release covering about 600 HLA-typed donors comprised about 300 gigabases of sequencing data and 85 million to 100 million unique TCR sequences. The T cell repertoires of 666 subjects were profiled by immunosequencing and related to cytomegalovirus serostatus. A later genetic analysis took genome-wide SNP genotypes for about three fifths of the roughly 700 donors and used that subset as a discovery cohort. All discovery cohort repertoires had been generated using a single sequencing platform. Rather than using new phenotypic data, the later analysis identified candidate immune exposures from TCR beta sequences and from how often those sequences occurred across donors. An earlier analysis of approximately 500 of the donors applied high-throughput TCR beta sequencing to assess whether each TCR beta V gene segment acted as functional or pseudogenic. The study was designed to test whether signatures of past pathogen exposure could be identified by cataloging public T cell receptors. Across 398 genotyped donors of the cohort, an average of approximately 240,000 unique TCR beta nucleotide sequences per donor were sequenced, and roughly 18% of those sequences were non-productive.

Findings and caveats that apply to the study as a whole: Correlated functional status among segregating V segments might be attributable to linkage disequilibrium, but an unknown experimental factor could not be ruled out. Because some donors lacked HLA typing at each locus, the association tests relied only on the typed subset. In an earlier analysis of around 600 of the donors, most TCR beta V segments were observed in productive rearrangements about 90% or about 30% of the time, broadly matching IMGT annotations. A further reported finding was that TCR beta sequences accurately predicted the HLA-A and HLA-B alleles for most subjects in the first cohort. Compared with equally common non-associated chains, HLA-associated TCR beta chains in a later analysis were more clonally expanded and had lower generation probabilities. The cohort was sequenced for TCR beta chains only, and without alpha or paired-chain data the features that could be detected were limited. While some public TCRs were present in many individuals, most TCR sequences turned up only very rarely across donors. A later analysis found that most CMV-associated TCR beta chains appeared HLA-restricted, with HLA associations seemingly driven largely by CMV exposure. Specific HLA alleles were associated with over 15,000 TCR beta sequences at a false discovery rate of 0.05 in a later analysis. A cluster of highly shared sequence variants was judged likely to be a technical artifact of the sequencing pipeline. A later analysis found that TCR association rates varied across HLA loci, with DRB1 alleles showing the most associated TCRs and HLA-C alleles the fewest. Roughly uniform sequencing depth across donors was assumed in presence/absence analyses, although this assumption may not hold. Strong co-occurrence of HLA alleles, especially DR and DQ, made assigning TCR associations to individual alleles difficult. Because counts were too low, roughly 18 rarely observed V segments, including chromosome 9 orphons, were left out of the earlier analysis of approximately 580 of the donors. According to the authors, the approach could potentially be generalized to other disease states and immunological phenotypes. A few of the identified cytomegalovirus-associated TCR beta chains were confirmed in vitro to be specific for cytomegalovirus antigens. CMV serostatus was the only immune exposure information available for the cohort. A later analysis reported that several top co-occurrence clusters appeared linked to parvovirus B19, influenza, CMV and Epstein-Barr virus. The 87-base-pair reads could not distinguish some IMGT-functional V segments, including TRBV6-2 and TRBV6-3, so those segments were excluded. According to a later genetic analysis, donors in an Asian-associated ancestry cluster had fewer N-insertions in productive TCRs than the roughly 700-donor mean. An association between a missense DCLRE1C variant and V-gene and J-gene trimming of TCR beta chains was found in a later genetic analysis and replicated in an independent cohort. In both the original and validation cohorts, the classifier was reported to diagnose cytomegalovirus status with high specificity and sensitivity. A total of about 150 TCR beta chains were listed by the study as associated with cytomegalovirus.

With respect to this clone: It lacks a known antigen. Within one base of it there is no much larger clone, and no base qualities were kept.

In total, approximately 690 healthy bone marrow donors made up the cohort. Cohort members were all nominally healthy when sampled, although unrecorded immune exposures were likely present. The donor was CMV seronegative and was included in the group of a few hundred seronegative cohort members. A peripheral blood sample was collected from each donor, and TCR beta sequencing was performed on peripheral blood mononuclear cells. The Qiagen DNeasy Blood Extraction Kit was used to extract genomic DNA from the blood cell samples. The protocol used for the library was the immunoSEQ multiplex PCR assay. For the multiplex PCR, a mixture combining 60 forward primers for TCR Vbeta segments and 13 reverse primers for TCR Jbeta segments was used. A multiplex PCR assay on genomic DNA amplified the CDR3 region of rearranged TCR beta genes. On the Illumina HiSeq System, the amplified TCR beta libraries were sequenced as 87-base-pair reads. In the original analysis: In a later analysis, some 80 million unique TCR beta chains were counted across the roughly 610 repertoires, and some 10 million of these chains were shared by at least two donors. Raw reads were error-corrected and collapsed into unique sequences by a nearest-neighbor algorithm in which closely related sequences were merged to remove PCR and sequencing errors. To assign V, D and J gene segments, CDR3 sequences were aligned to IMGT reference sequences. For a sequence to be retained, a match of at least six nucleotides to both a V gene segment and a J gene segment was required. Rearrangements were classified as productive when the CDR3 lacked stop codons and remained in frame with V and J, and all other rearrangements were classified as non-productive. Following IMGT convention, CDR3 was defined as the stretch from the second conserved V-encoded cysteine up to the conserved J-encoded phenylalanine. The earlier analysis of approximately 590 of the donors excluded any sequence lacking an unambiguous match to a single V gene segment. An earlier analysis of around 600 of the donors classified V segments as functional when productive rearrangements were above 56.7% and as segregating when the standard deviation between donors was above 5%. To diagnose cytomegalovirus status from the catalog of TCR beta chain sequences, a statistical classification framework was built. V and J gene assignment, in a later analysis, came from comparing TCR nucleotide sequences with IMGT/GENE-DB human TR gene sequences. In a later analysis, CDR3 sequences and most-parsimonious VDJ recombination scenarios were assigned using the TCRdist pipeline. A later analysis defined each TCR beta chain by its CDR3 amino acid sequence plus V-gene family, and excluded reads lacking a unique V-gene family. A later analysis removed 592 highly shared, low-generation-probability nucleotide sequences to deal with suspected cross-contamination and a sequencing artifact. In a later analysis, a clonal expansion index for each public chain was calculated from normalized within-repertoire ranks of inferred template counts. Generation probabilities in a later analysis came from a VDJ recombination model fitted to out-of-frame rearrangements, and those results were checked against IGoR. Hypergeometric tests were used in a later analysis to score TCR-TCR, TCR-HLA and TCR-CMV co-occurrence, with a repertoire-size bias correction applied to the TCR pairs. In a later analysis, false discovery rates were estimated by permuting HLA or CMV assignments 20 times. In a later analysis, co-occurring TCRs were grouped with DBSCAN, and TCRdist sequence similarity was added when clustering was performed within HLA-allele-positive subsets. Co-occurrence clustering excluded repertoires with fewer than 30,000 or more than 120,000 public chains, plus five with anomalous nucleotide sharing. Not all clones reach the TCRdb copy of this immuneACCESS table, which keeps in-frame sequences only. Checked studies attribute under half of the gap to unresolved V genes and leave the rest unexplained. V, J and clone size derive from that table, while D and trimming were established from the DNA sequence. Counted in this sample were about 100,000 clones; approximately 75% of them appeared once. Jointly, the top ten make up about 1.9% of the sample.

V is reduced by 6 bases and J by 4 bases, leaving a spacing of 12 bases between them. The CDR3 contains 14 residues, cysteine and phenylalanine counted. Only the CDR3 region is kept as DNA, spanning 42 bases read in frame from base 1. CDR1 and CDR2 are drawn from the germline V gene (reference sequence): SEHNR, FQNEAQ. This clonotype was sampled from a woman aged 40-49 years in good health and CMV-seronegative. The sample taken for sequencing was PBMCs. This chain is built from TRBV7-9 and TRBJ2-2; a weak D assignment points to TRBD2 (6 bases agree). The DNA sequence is TGTGCCAGCAGACAAGACGGGGGCACCGGGGAGCTGTTTTTT. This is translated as CASRQDGGTGELFF.